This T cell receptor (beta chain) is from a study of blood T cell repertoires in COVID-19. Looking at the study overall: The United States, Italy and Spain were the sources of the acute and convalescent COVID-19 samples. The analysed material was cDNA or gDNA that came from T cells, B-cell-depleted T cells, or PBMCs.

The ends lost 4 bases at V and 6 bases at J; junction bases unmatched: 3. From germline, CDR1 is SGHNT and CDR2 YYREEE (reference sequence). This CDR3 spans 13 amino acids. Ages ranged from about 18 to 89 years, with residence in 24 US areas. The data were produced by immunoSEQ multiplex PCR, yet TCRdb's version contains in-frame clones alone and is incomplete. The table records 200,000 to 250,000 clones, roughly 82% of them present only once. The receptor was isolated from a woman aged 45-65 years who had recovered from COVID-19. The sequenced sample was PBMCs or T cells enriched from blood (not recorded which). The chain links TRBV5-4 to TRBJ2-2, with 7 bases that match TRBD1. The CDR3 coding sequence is TGTGCCAGCAGCCAAGGGGGCCCCGGGGAGCTGTTTTTT. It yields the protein CASSQGGPGELFF. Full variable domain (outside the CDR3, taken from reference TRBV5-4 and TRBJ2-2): ETGVTQSPTHLIKTRGQQVTLRCSSQSGHNTVSWYQQALGQGPQFIFQYYREEENGRGNFPPRFSGLQFPNYSSELNVNALELDDSALYLCASSQGGPGELFFGEGSRLTVL.